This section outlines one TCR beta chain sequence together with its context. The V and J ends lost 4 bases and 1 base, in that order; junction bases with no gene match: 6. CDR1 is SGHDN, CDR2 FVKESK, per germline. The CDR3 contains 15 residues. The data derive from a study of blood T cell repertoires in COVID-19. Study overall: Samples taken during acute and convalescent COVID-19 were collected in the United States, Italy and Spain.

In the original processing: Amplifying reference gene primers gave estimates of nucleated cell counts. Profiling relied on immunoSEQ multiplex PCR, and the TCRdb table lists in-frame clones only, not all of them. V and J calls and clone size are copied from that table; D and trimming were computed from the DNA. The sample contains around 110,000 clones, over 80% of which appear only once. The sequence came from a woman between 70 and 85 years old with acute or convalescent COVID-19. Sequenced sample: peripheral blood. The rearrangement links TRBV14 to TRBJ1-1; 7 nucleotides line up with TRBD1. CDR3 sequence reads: CASSRDSQGNTEAFF. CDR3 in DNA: TGTGCCAGCAGCCGGGACAGTCAGGGGAACACTGAAGCTTTCTTT.